The next 19 T cell receptor beta chains were all read from a single sample in a study of shared clonotypes between healthy human individuals. Measured with immunoSEQ multiplex PCR; TCRdb has only the in-frame clones, and not every one. The sample has under 2,000,000 clones; over 85% are singletons. Naive CD8 cells comprised CD45RO-negative, CCR7-positively selected cells, excluding terminally differentiated effector memory CD45RA+ cells. The source material was naive CD8+ T cells sorted from blood. The receptors derive from a man younger than 30 in good health.

Comments on this clone: One junction end disagrees with the germline gene, perhaps due to a read error. The V and J genes are TRBV7-7 and TRBJ2-1; D call uncertain. The CDR3 runs 13 residues. Germline V gene sequence: CDR1 SSHAT, CDR2 FNYEAQ (reference sequence). For the CDR3, the DNA is TGTGCTAGCAGCTCTAGCTCCTACAATGAGCAGTTCTTC. It is translated as CASSSSSYNEQFF.

This chain joins TRBV2 and TRBJ2-3; 7 bases are a match to TRBD2. The CDR3 is made up of 17 amino acids. Germline V gene data show CDR1 as SNHLY and CDR2 as FYNNEI. Losses at the gene ends were 6 bases for V and 2 bases for J; bases not matched to a gene: 14. The CDR3 region is CASSPGGGAGYTDTQYF. Here the CDR3 DNA reads TGTGCCAGCAGCCCTGGGGGGGGAGCGGGATACACAGATACGCAGTATTTT. Variable domain in full (rest from reference TRBV2 and TRBJ2-3): EPEVTQTPSHQVTQMGQEVILRCVPISNHLYFYWYRQILGQKVEFLVSFYNNEISEKSEIFDDQFSVERPDGSNFTLKIRSTKLEDSAMYFCASSPGGGAGYTDTQYFGPGTRLTVL.

As concerns this clone: Other DNA sequences in the same sample also yield this CDR3. The chain employs TRBV6-5 and TRBJ2-3; weak D call: TRBD1 (6 bases). Per germline, CDR1 MNHEY and CDR2 SVGAGI. V was trimmed by 5 bases and J by 6 bases, leaving 12 bases between them. The CDR3 consists of 13 residues. The CDR3 here is CASSLTGTDTQYF. Here the CDR3 DNA reads TGTGCCAGCAGTCTAACAGGGACCGATACGCAGTATTTT.

V usage is TRBV7-9 and J usage is TRBJ2-7; 10 positions match TRBD2. CDR3 length: 15 residues. Germline trimming cut 6 bases from V and 0 bases from J; bases unmatched to any gene: 5. Germline CDR1 and CDR2: SEHNR and FQNEAQ (reference sequence). The CDR3 region is CASSDSGRSSYEQYF. The CDR3 coding sequence is TGTGCCAGCAGTGATAGCGGGAGGAGCTCCTACGAGCAGTACTTC.

With regard to this clone: Other DNA sequences in the sample encode the same CDR3. The chain joins TRBV27 to TRBJ2-7; a possible D gene is TRBD1 (6 bases). In germline, CDR1 is MNHEY, CDR2 SMNVEV (reference sequence). V lost 6 bases to trimming and J lost 1 base, with 10 bases between them. CDR3 length: 13 amino acids. CDR3 residues: CASRPGQSYEQYF. The CDR3 DNA reads as TGTGCCAGCAGACCCGGACAGTCCTACGAGCAGTACTTC.

The chain couples TRBV4-1 to TRBJ1-1; maybe TRBD1 (5 bases). In germline, CDR1 is MGHRA, CDR2 YSYEKL. CDR3 length: 14 amino acids. Trimming stripped 1 base from V and 5 bases from J, with 11 bases between. CDR3 sequence reads: CASSQVPGPTEAFF. In DNA form, the CDR3 reads TGCGCCAGCAGCCAAGTTCCAGGGCCGACTGAAGCTTTCTTT.

Details on this clone: The same CDR3 arises from other DNA sequences in this sample as well. This chain links TRBV5-6 with TRBJ2-1, with 9 bases that match TRBD1. Germline CDR1 and CDR2: SGHDT and YYEEEE. V shed 2 bases, J shed 7 bases, and the junction held 1 base outside the gene matches. The CDR3 runs 13 residues. DNA of the CDR3: TGTGCCAGCAGCTTCGGACAGGGGAATGAGCAGTTCTTC. It specifies CASSFGQGNEQFF. The full variable domain, rest sourced from reference TRBV5-6 and TRBJ2-1, is DAGVTQSPTHLIKTRGQQVTLRCSPKSGHDTVSWYQQALGQGPQFIFQYYEEEERQRGNFPDRFSGHQFPNYSSELNVNALLLGDSALYLCASSFGQGNEQFFGPGTRLTVL.

The V and J genes are TRBV9 and TRBJ2-7; D gene ambiguous. Germline loops: CDR1 SGDLS, CDR2 YYNGEE. This CDR3 spans 13 amino acids. V dropped 0 bases and J dropped 6 bases, with 10 bases sitting between them. In DNA, the CDR3 is TGTGCCAGCAGCGTAGCAGGTATCGGCGAGCAGTACTTC. It specifies CASSVAGIGEQYF.

The CDR3: CASSLAHEISQYF. CDR3 coding DNA: TGTGCCAGCAGCTTAGCGCACGAAATATCGCAGTACTTC. The rearrangement joins TRBV7-9 to TRBJ2-7; the D is unclear. The V gene's germline CDR1 is SEHNR and CDR2 FQNEAQ (reference sequence). CDR3 length: 13 amino acids. Trimming took off 0 bases at V and 9 bases at J, with 12 bases between the two ends.

The chain recombines TRBV4-1 with TRBJ1-5; TRBD1 might be the D (5 bases). There are 15 residues in the CDR3. The V end lost 0 bases, the J end lost 2 bases, and 8 bases lay between the germline ends. Germline V gives CDR1 MGHRA, CDR2 YSYEKL. DNA for the CDR3: TGCGCCAGCAGCCAAGATGTGGGGGGCAATCAGCCCCAGCATTTT. It is translated as CASSQDVGGNQPQHF.

This chain links TRBV27 with TRBJ2-1, with a tentative D call TRBD1 (6 bases). Germline lookup yields CDR1 MNHEY and CDR2 SMNVEV (reference sequence). CDR3 length: 16 amino acids. The V end lost 4 bases, the J end lost 0 bases, and 13 bases lay between the germline ends. In DNA, the CDR3 is TGTGCCAGCAGTTGGACAGCTTGGAGCTCCTACAATGAGCAGTTCTTC. Protein: CASSWTAWSSYNEQFF.

The rearrangement joins TRBV5-1 to TRBJ2-7; 8 positions match TRBD1. The V gene end was trimmed by 5 bases and the J gene end by 0 bases; junction bases not matched to a gene: 10. This CDR3 comprises 16 residues. The germline V gene encodes CDR1 SGHRS and CDR2 YFSETQ. This chain's CDR3 is CASRRTGSQNSYEQYF. CDR3 DNA: TGCGCCAGCAGGCGGACAGGGTCCCAGAACTCCTACGAGCAGTACTTC.

The chain is built from TRBV9 and TRBJ2-7; possibly TRBD2 for D (6 bases). The CDR3 runs 13 residues. Deletions cut 3 bases from V and 5 bases from J, with 12 bases between. Germline loops: CDR1 SGDLS, CDR2 YYNGEE. CDR3 DNA: TGTGCCAGCAGCGCCGGGAGACTCAACGAGCAGTACTTC. This codes for CASSAGRLNEQYF.

V gene TRBV6-1 combines with J gene TRBJ1-1; 8 bases are a match to TRBD1. V dropped 5 bases and J dropped 5; count of bases not matched to a gene: 10. The CDR3 is 15 amino acids. Germline assignment: CDR1 MNHNS and CDR2 SASEGT. CDR3 amino acids: CASSPGTGRWTEAFF. CDR3 in DNA: TGTGCCAGCAGTCCCGGGACAGGAAGGTGGACTGAAGCTTTCTTT.

The sample holds one count of this clone. Other DNA sequences from this sample encode an identical CDR3 as well. The V gene is TRBV2, the J gene TRBJ1-2, with D unclear. Germline V lookup: CDR1 SNHLY, CDR2 FYNNEI. V was clipped by 2 bases and J by 8 bases, with 6 bases between them. This CDR3 has 11 residues. CDR3 amino acids: CASSEWEGYTF. DNA for the CDR3: TGTGCCAGCAGTGAATGGGAGGGCTACACCTTC.

V usage is TRBV2 and J usage is TRBJ2-7; TRBD1 matches 10 bases. V lost 4 bases, J lost 6 bases, and 9 bases stayed unmatched. This CDR3 has 15 residues. Per the germline V gene, CDR1 is SNHLY and CDR2 is FYNNEI. The CDR3 DNA sequence: TGTGCCAGCAGTGGGAACCGGGACAGGGGTGGCGAGCAGTACTTC. This sequence encodes CASSGNRDRGGEQYF. The full variable domain, rest sourced from reference TRBV2 and TRBJ2-7, is EPEVTQTPSHQVTQMGQEVILRCVPISNHLYFYWYRQILGQKVEFLVSFYNNEISEKSEIFDDQFSVERPDGSNFTLKIRSTKLEDSAMYFCASSGNRDRGGEQYFGPGTRLTVT.

The chain carries TRBV29-1 and TRBJ2-7; 8 nucleotides align to TRBD1. After removal of 5 bases from V and 5 bases from J, the junction contained 5 bases not matched to a gene. The CDR3 contains 12 residues. CDR1 is SQVTM, CDR2 ANQGSEA, per germline. As DNA, the CDR3 is TGCAGCGTTTGGTCAGGGGGCCACGAGCAGTACTTC. This encodes CSVWSGGHEQYF.

The V gene is TRBV9, the J gene TRBJ1-2, with 7 bases fitting TRBD1. Germline V CDR1 and CDR2: SGDLS, YYNGEE. The CDR3 is 14 amino acids. Trimming took 0 bases from V and 9 from J; bases not matched to a gene: 8. CDR3 bases: TGTGCCAGCAGCGTAGGTGAGGGGGCATCAAGCTACACCTTC. This translates into CASSVGEGASSYTF.

The chain couples TRBV4-1 to TRBJ2-7, with a possible D match to TRBD2 (5 bases). CDR3 length: 15 residues. Germline CDR1 MGHRA, CDR2 YSYEKL. Trimming took off 2 bases at V and 0 bases at J, with 11 bases between the two ends. CDR3 sequence reads: CASSQTQRTSYEQYF. The CDR3 DNA is TGCGCCAGCAGCCAAACGCAGCGGACCTCCTACGAGCAGTACTTC.